What follows are 15 T cell receptor beta chains derived from one specimen sequenced in a study of T cell changes during pregnancy in multiple sclerosis. Here immunoSEQ multiplex PCR was the method, and the copy in TCRdb shows in-frame clones only, minus some. The table records around 69,000 clones, roughly nine tenths of them present only once. Source: CD8+ T cells from peripheral blood mononuclear cells, taken before pregnancy. These receptors originate from a female donor with multiple sclerosis, enrolled in a pregnancy study.

The chain is built from TRBV9 and TRBJ2-2; 13 nucleotides line up with TRBD2. This CDR3 has 18 residues. Germline V lookup: CDR1 SGDLS, CDR2 YYNGEE. With V trimmed by 4 bases and J by 6 bases, 12 bases remained unmatched. The CDR3 loop reads CASSPISGTSGDPGELFF. CDR3 coding DNA: TGTGCCAGCAGCCCGATTTCCGGGACTAGCGGGGATCCCGGGGAGCTGTTTTTT.

For the CDR3, the DNA is TGTGCCAGCAGCTTGCTAAACTATGGCTACACCTTC. Protein product: CASSLLNYGYTF. This chain connects TRBV5-8 to TRBJ1-2; D is uncertain. CDR3 size: 12 residues. Trimming took off 1 base at V and 2 bases at J, with 3 bases between the two ends. The germline gives CDR1 SGHTS, CDR2 YDEGEE.

This clone occurred once. Written as DNA, the CDR3 is TGTGCCAGCAGCTTAGGTCGGCTAGCGGGGGTCAATGAGCAGTTCTTC. It translates to CASSLGRLAGVNEQFF. This sequence joins TRBV7-2 and TRBJ2-1; 10 nucleotides line up with TRBD2. The CDR3 is 16 residues long. CDR1 is SGHTA, CDR2 FQGNSA, per germline. J lost 6 bases, V lost 1 base, and 6 bases had no gene match.

CDR3 nucleotide sequence: TGTGCCTGGAGCGGGTCCACAGATACGCAGTATTTT. It specifies CAWSGSTDTQYF. This chain uses TRBV30 with TRBJ2-3; D not resolved. CDR3 length: 12 amino acids. Germline CDR1 is GTSNPN and CDR2 is SVGIG (reference sequence). Trimming left V 3 bases short and J 2 bases short, with 6 bases between.

The chain recombines TRBV29-1 with TRBJ2-7, with D perhaps matching TRBD1 (6 bases). The CDR3 is 12 amino acids. V was clipped by 1 base and J by 5 bases, with 9 bases between them. Germline CDR1 reads SQVTM; CDR2 reads ANQGSEA. The CDR3 nucleotides are TGCAGCGTTGAAGGAACAGGGCACGAGCAGTACTTC. Translating it yields CSVEGTGHEQYF.

CDR3 region: CACGAGAYNEQFF. The CDR3 coding sequence is TGTGCCTGTGGAGCGGGGGCCTACAATGAGCAGTTCTTC. The gene calls are TRBV30 and TRBJ2-1, with TRBD2 matching over 8 bases. This CDR3 is 13 amino acids long. Germline CDR1 and CDR2: GTSNPN and SVGIG (reference sequence). V was clipped by 6 bases and J by 2 bases; unmatched bases: 3.

The chain joins TRBV27 to TRBJ2-2, with D hard to call. Germline CDR1 reads MNHEY; CDR2 reads SMNVEV (reference sequence). CDR3 length: 14 amino acids. Trimming left V 5 bases short and J 5 bases short, with 12 bases between. The CDR3: CASSPIEATGELFF. The CDR3 region has the DNA TGTGCCAGCAGTCCCATAGAAGCGACCGGGGAGCTGTTTTTT.

The chain carries TRBV7-8 and TRBJ2-1; 7 bases are a match to TRBD2. Germline loops: CDR1 SGHVS, CDR2 FQNEAQ. Unmatched junction bases numbered 7, after V lost 3 bases and J lost 5 bases. The CDR3 is made up of 15 amino acids. The CDR3 DNA reads as TGTGCCAGCAGCTTGGGGGGGATTCTCGACAATGAGCAGTTCTTC. Amino acids: CASSLGGILDNEQFF.

The V call is TRBV6-1, the J call TRBJ2-3, with a possible D match to TRBD2 (6 bases). Germline loops: CDR1 MNHNS, CDR2 SASEGT. V dropped 8 bases and J dropped 4 bases, with 19 bases sitting between them. The CDR3 has 15 residues. Here the CDR3 reads CASATGVANPDTQYF. The CDR3 nucleotides are TGTGCCAGCGCAACGGGAGTTGCCAATCCAGATACGCAGTATTTT.

The CDR3 sequence: CASSDNMGGTYEQYF. The CDR3 DNA reads as TGTGCCAGCAGCGACAACATGGGGGGGACCTACGAGCAGTACTTC. V usage is TRBV9 and J usage is TRBJ2-7; 7 nucleotides agree with TRBD2. The CDR3 contains 15 residues. Trimming at V came to 3 bases and at J to 2 bases, leaving 8 bases not matched to a gene. Germline V gives CDR1 SGDLS, CDR2 YYNGEE.

This rearrangement joins TRBV19 to TRBJ2-6; 7 bases agree with TRBD2. Germline V CDR1 and CDR2: LNHDA, SQIVND (reference sequence). J gave up 7 bases and V 6 bases, and 6 bases lay outside the gene matches. This CDR3 is 14 amino acids long. CDR3 sequence (DNA): TGTGCCAGTAGCATGGGGGAGGGTGCCAACGTCCTGACTTTC. Its translation: CASSMGEGANVLTF.

The CDR3 loop is CSVRGVQETQYF. The CDR3 DNA reads as TGCAGCGTTAGGGGCGTCCAAGAGACCCAGTACTTC. This chain joins TRBV29-1 and TRBJ2-5; tentative D call: TRBD1 (5 bases). Between the trimmed V and J ends, which lost 5 bases and 1 base, there was a span of 8 bases. This CDR3 region has 12 residues. Germline lookup yields CDR1 SQVTM and CDR2 ANQGSEA.

The chain is built from TRBV9 and TRBJ1-1; 8 bases match TRBD1. The CDR3 totals 14 residues. CDR1 is SGDLS, CDR2 YYNGEE, per germline. Germline trimming cut 4 bases from V and 4 bases from J; bases unmatched to any gene: 6. The CDR3 loop is CASSTNRGITEAFF. Written as DNA, the CDR3 is TGTGCCAGCAGCACAAACAGGGGGATCACTGAAGCTTTCTTT.

The chain couples TRBV29-1 to TRBJ2-7; a weak D match, TRBD2 (5 bases). CDR1 and CDR2 (germline): SQVTM, ANQGSEA. V lost 6 bases, J lost 6 bases, and 30 bases lay in between. The CDR3 has 17 residues. As DNA, the CDR3 is TGCAGCGTCAAAGATCCCGAAGAGGGCCTCTCCTTTTCCGAGCAGTACTTC. This encodes CSVKDPEEGLSFSEQYF.

The V gene is TRBV2, the J gene TRBJ1-1, with D possibly matching TRBD1 (6 bases). V lost 6 bases, J lost 0 bases, and 11 bases lay in between. The CDR3 totals 14 residues. Germline assignment: CDR1 SNHLY and CDR2 FYNNEI. CDR3 amino acids: CASRGGQLNTEAFF. The DNA for the CDR3 is TGTGCCAGCAGGGGTGGACAGTTGAACACTGAAGCTTTCTTT.